This entry lists 22 T cell receptor beta chains sequenced from one sample in a study of T cell responses to AZD1222 COVID-19 vaccine. The table came from immunoSEQ multiplex PCR; TCRdb's copy has only in-frame clones and leaves some out. Of some 130,000 clones in the sample, over 75% are singletons; the top ten hold around 22%. The material was peripheral blood, obtained on day 0 of AZD1222 vaccination. Source of these receptors: an adult in good health.

The J gene is TRBJ2-3, the V gene TRBV27; D gene uncertain. The germline V and J ends were trimmed by 5 bases and 2 bases, with 8 bases remaining between them. Germline V gene lookup returns CDR1 MNHEY and CDR2 SMNVEV (reference sequence). The CDR3 runs to 13 residues. CDR3 DNA: TGTGCCAGCAGTGGCAGAACCACAGATACGCAGTATTTT. It is translated as CASSGRTTDTQYF.

The chain uses TRBV10-1 and TRBJ1-6; no clear D. CDR1 is WNHNN and CDR2 is SYGVQD in the germline V gene (reference sequence). The CDR3 loop spans 15 amino acids. Trimming left V 9 bases short and J 9 bases short, with 21 bases between. The CDR3 nucleotides are TGCGCCAGTAGCCTCATCGGACCTGACCTTTCACCCCTCCACTTT. This translates into CASSLIGPDLSPLHF.

In its sample, this clone was seen a few times. CDR3 in amino acids: CASSQGTGGLYF. DNA of the CDR3: TGTGCCAGCAGCCAAGGAACGGGGGGCCTATACTTC. The gene calls are TRBV3-1 (or the pseudogene TRBV3-2) and TRBJ2-5; a weak D match, TRBD2 (7 bases). Germline CDR1 reads LGHDT; CDR2 reads YNNKEL (reference sequence). Between the trimmed V and J ends, which lost 1 base and 14 bases, there was a span of 14 bases. CDR3 length: 12 amino acids.

This chain joins TRBV15 and TRBJ1-2; no reliable D call. CDR3 length equals 16 residues. With 6 bases removed from V and 0 bases from J, the gap between germline ends came to 17 bases. The V gene's germline CDR1 is LNHNV and CDR2 YYDKDF (reference sequence). The CDR3 loop reads CATRMRAAGTNYGYTF. CDR3 coding DNA: TGTGCCACCAGGATGAGGGCGGCCGGAACTAACTATGGCTACACCTTC.

The rearrangement links TRBV18 to TRBJ2-6; tentatively, D is TRBD2 (6 bases). CDR1 is KGHSH, CDR2 LQKENI, per germline. There are 15 residues in the CDR3. Trimming left V 7 bases short and J 4 bases short, with 14 bases between. The CDR3 region has the DNA TGTGCCAGCTTAAAGGAGGGGCCAGGGGCCAACGTCCTGACTTTC. This encodes CASLKEGPGANVLTF.

The V and J genes are TRBV2 and TRBJ2-3; TRBD2 is a possible D gene (5 bases). Germline assignment: CDR1 SNHLY and CDR2 FYNNEI. CDR3 size: 15 residues. The V end lost 7 bases, the J end lost 4 bases, and 18 bases lay between the germline ends. The CDR3 DNA reads TGTGCCAGCACCGCGGCCGTCGGGGAACCAGATACGCAGTATTTT. This translates into CASTAAVGEPDTQYF.

This clone was recorded only once. The chain is built from TRBV7-2 and TRBJ1-2, with D perhaps matching TRBD1 (5 bases). Germline V gives CDR1 SGHTA, CDR2 FQGNSA. V lost 1 base and J lost 4, with 10 bases in between. CDR3 length: 14 residues. The DNA for the CDR3 is TGTGCCAGCAGCTTAGGTGGGGGGATCTATGGCTACACCTTC. Its translation: CASSLGGGIYGYTF.

The chain employs TRBV6-1 and TRBJ2-1; the D gene is possibly TRBD2 (5 bases). With 1 base removed from V and 2 bases from J, the gap between germline ends came to 21 bases. Germline V gives CDR1 MNHNS, CDR2 SASEGT. This CDR3 spans 19 amino acids. The CDR3 loop reads CASSEVPNWERRPYNEQFF. In DNA, the CDR3 is TGTGCCAGCAGTGAAGTACCCAACTGGGAGCGGCGACCCTACAATGAGCAGTTCTTC.

V usage is TRBV6-5 and J usage is TRBJ2-7; D possibly corresponds to TRBD1 (6 bases). V was trimmed by 8 bases and J by 1 base, leaving 12 bases between them. The CDR3 covers 13 residues. In germline, CDR1 is MNHEY, CDR2 SVGAGI. The CDR3 DNA reads TGTGCCAGCTGGACAGCCCGTTCCTACGAGCAGTACTTC. Translating it yields CASWTARSYEQYF.

The rearrangement links TRBV3-1 (or the pseudogene TRBV3-2) to TRBJ2-7; the D is unclear. CDR3 length: 12 residues. Germline CDR1 LGHDT, CDR2 YNNKEL (reference sequence). The V end lost 4 bases, the J end lost 3 bases, and 7 bases lay between the germline ends. This CDR3 is CASSRDGYEQYF. In DNA, the CDR3 is TGTGCCAGCAGCCGAGACGGCTACGAGCAGTACTTC.

The chain is built from TRBV20-1 and TRBJ1-2; D unclear. Germline V gene data show CDR1 as DFQATT and CDR2 as SNEGSKA (reference sequence). The CDR3 extends over 10 amino acids. V lost 3 bases and J lost 8, with 7 bases in between. This CDR3 is CSASTSGYTF. The CDR3 nucleotides are TGCAGTGCTAGTACTAGCGGCTACACCTTC.

This rearrangement joins TRBV19 to TRBJ2-2, with TRBD2 as a possible D gene (6 bases). CDR1 is LNHDA and CDR2 is SQIVND in the germline V gene (reference sequence). The CDR3 has 17 residues. V lost 0 bases and J lost 0, with 11 bases in between. DNA of the CDR3: TGTGCCAGTAGTATAGATGCGTGGGGGGCGAACACCGGGGAGCTGTTTTTT. As protein: CASSIDAWGANTGELFF.

This sequence joins TRBV2 and TRBJ1-2; D is ambiguous. Per the germline V gene, CDR1 is SNHLY and CDR2 is FYNNEI. V dropped 1 base and J dropped 4 bases, with 7 bases sitting between them. The CDR3 consists of 13 residues. The CDR3 protein is CASSEGQLYGYTF. The CDR3, as DNA: TGTGCCAGCAGTGAAGGGCAGCTCTATGGCTACACCTTC.

The chain joins TRBV11-2 to TRBJ2-7; D not certain. The CDR3 runs 11 residues. Germline V gives CDR1 SGHAT, CDR2 FQNNGV. V gave up 2 bases and J gave up 6 bases, with 5 bases separating them. In DNA form, the CDR3 reads TGTGCCAGCAGCTTAAAGGGCGAGCAGTACTTC. Translating gives CASSLKGEQYF.

The V call is TRBV2, the J call TRBJ1-4; TRBD1 is a possible D gene (5 bases). The CDR3 loop spans 14 amino acids. The germline V gene has CDR1 SNHLY and CDR2 FYNNEI. The V and J ends lost 7 bases and 8 bases respectively, with 17 bases between them. CDR3 residues: CASMTRDGKEKLFF. The CDR3 nucleotides read TGTGCCAGCATGACCAGGGACGGCAAAGAAAAACTGTTTTTT.

The gene calls are TRBV5-6 and TRBJ1-2; D perhaps matches TRBD1 (5 bases). Germline V gene sequence: CDR1 SGHDT, CDR2 YYEEEE. V shed 0 bases and J shed 2 bases, with 5 bases lying between them. The CDR3 is 13 amino acids. The CDR3 spells CASSLDRNYGYTF. CDR3 nucleotide sequence: TGTGCCAGCAGCTTGGACAGGAACTATGGCTACACCTTC.

The chain combines TRBV13 with TRBJ2-1, with 9 bases lining up with TRBD1. Germline V gene sequence: CDR1 PRHDT, CDR2 FYEKMQ (reference sequence). The V gene end was trimmed by 5 bases and the J gene end by 5 bases; junction bases not matched to a gene: 4. The CDR3 is made up of 14 amino acids. The CDR3 bases are TGTGCCAGCAGCCCAGACAGGGGGGACAATGAGCAGTTCTTC. It encodes CASSPDRGDNEQFF. Full variable domain (outside the CDR3, taken from reference TRBV13 and TRBJ2-1): AAGVIQSPRHLIKEKRETATLKCYPIPRHDTVYWYQQGPGQDPQFLISFYEKMQSDKGSIPDRFSAQQFSDYHSELNMSSLELGDSALYFCASSPDRGDNEQFFGPGTRLTVL.

The chain carries TRBV7-2 and TRBJ1-5; unclear D gene. The germline V gene has CDR1 SGHTA and CDR2 FQGNSA. This CDR3 region has 14 residues. V shed 3 bases and J shed 3 bases, with 9 bases lying between them. The CDR3 loop reads CASSFYPTNQPQHF. In DNA form, the CDR3 reads TGTGCCAGCAGCTTTTACCCTACCAATCAGCCCCAGCATTTT.

The rearrangement links TRBV6-2 or TRBV6-3 to TRBJ1-5; D uncertain. The V gene lost 6 bases and the J gene lost 3 bases, with 15 bases spanning the gap. The CDR3 is 15 residues long. Germline V gene sequence: CDR1 MNHEY, CDR2 SVGEGT. The CDR3 DNA reads TGTGCCAGCAGCCGTCGGCTGGATAACAATCAGCCCCAGCATTTT. It yields the protein CASSRRLDNNQPQHF.

This rearrangement joins TRBV10-1 to TRBJ2-1; D not certain. The CDR3 length is 13 residues. Germline CDR1 is WNHNN and CDR2 is SYGVQD (reference sequence). The germline V and J ends were trimmed by 5 bases and 2 bases, with 7 bases remaining between them. CDR3 in amino acids: CASSSATYNEQFF. Written as DNA, the CDR3 is TGCGCCAGCAGTAGCGCCACCTACAATGAGCAGTTCTTC.

The J gene is TRBJ2-3, the V gene TRBV5-1, with TRBD2 matching 11 bases. After removal of 4 bases from V and 4 bases from J, the junction contained 11 bases not matched to a gene. Germline CDR1 SGHRS, CDR2 YFSETQ. The CDR3 totals 17 residues. DNA for the CDR3: TGCGCCAGCAGCCGCCTTCCGACTAGCGGGGAGTCAGATACGCAGTATTTT. Protein sequence: CASSRLPTSGESDTQYF.

The rearrangement uses TRBV30 and TRBJ1-4; D unresolved. CDR3 size: 13 residues. Germline loops: CDR1 GTSNPN, CDR2 SVGIG (reference sequence). CDR3 in DNA: TGTGCTGGCGAGGAGGGAATGGGTGAAAAACTGTTTTTT. Protein product: CAGEEGMGEKLFF.